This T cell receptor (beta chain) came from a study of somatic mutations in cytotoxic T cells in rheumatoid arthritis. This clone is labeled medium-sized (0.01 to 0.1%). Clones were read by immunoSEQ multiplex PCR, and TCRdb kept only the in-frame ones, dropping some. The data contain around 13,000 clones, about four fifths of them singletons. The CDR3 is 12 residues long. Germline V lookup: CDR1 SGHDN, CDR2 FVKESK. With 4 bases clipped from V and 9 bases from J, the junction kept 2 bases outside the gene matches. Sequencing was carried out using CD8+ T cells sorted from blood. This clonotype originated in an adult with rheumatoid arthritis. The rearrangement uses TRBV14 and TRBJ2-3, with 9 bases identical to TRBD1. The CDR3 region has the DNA TGTGCCAGCAGCCGGGACAGGGCGACGCAGTATTTT. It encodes CASSRDRATQYF.